This T cell receptor (beta chain) stems from a study of patients and donors after allogeneic stem cell transplantation. TCRdb analysed the RT-PCR reads with MiXCR anew, one entry per CDR3 protein. The table lists some 960,000 distinct CDR3 sequences, roughly 18% of them singletons. This clonotype occurred a few times. Sequenced input: blood, either unsorted or a sorted T cell fraction (not recorded which). This TCR came from a human donor who was either an allogeneic HSCT recipient or a stem cell or donor lymphocyte infusion donor (not recorded which). It is not recorded whose cells these are; they may come from a transplant donor.

The CDR3 protein is CASSLEASGVLETQYF. CDR3 DNA sequence: TGCGCCAGCAGCTTGGAGGCTAGCGGGGTTCTTGAGACCCAGTACTTC. The chain recombines TRBV5-1 with TRBJ2-5; TRBD2 agrees at 9 bases. After removal of 0 bases from V and 5 bases from J, the junction contained 8 bases not matched to a gene. CDR3 length: 16 residues. The germline V gene encodes CDR1 SGHRS and CDR2 YFSETQ. Looking up the rest from reference TRBV5-1 and TRBJ2-5 gives the full variable domain: KAGVTQTPRYLIKTRGQQVTLSCSPISGHRSVSWYQQTPGQGLQFLFEYFSETQRNKGNFPGRFSGRQFSNSRSEMNVSTLELGDSALYLCASSLEASGVLETQYFGPGTRLLVL.